The clone carrying this TCR beta chain came up a few times. Its antigen is as yet unknown. The isolated RNA, all of it, was reverse transcribed, so expressed TCRB transcripts were what got sequenced. Some clones are missing from TCRdb's copy, which holds only in-frame ones; the method was immunoSEQ multiplex PCR. The data hold 630,000 or so clones, with roughly an eighth observed a single time. This record belongs to a study of beta chain features in type 1 diabetes. Study conclusions and caveats: When Type 1 diabetes patients were examined, their TCRB CDR3s proved moderately but significantly shorter in all four CD4+ subsets.

This sequence originates from a young man with type 1 diabetes. Material for sequencing was naive CD4+ T cells from blood.

CDR3 DNA sequence: TGTGCCAGCTCACCAACAAGGGGGGCGACAGATACGCAGTATTTT. It specifies CASSPTRGATDTQYF. This chain joins TRBV18 and TRBJ2-3; either TRBD1 or TRBD2 may fit D (6 bases each). CDR1 and CDR2 from the germline V gene are KGHSH and LQKENI. V lost 2 bases and J 3 bases, leaving 12 bases between the germline ends. This CDR3 has 15 amino acids.